The rows below give T cell receptor beta chains drawn from one sample of a study of radiation and T cells in renal cell carcinoma. The method was immunoSEQ multiplex PCR; TCRdb's version includes in-frame clones alone and lacks a portion of them. The table lists about 49,000 clones, 75% to 85% of them singletons. Sample: blood, taken from a patient whose treatment included radiotherapy and nephrectomy. The source of these receptors is a woman in her 70s with renal cell carcinoma. CDR3s include the opening cysteine and the closing phenylalanine or tryptophan. D genes are given only for firm matches. A clone size is listed for some rows: how often the clone was seen (once, few, many), or a class if it is expanded.

TRBV7-8,TRBD2,TRBJ2-1,.,CASSYGPSSGAEGFF,TGTGCCAGCAGTTATGGGCCTTCTAGCGGGGCAGAGGGGTTCTTC
TRBV20-1,.,TRBJ1-4,.,CSAPDNEKLFF,TGCAGTGCTCCCGACAATGAAAAACTGTTTTTT
TRBV5-4,TRBD2,TRBJ2-7,.,CASSPGLAGANEQYF,TGTGCCAGCAGCCCGGGACTAGCGGGAGCCAACGAGCAGTACTTC
TRBV6-1,TRBD1,TRBJ2-7,.,CASSPGQGLEQYF,TGTGCCAGCAGTCCGGGACAGGGTTTAGAGCAGTACTTC
TRBV6-6,TRBD1,TRBJ1-4,.,CASSSGTGFNEKLFF,TGTGCCAGCAGTTCTGGGACAGGGTTTAATGAAAAACTGTTTTTT
TRBV18,TRBD2,TRBJ2-3,few,CASSLAGGPRDTQYF,TGTGCCAGCTCTCTAGCGGGAGGGCCAAGAGATACGCAGTATTTT
TRBV5-1,.,TRBJ2-1,.,CASSPRQDNEQFF,TGCGCCAGCAGCCCCCGACAGGACAATGAGCAGTTCTTC
TRBV7-9,.,TRBJ1-1,.,CASGGRVNTEAFF,TGTGCCAGCGGGGGGCGCGTGAACACTGAAGCTTTCTTT
TRBV6-6,TRBD1,TRBJ1-1,.,CASSRDRGPLNTEAFF,TGTGCCAGCAGCAGGGACAGGGGGCCCCTGAACACTGAAGCTTTCTTT
TRBV11-3,.,TRBJ2-3,few,CASSPTLSSTDTQYF,TGTGCCAGCAGCCCTACCCTCTCAAGCACAGATACGCAGTATTTT
TRBV6-5,TRBD1,TRBJ2-7,.,CASRAGTGVHEQYF,TGTGCCAGCAGAGCCGGGACAGGGGTCCACGAGCAGTACTTC
TRBV29-1,TRBD2,TRBJ2-7,.,CSVSRGSGAYEQYF,TGCAGCGTCTCGCGGGGTAGCGGGGCCTACGAGCAGTACTTC
TRBV7-7,.,TRBJ2-5,.,CASSLEITGEETQYF,TGTGCCAGCAGCTTAGAAATAACCGGGGAAGAGACCCAGTACTTC
TRBV13,.,TRBJ1-6,.,CASSLRPGTLHF,TGTGCCAGCAGCTTAAGGCCCGGGACCCTCCACTTT
TRBV7-8,.,TRBJ2-1,.,CASSTTGPTEQFF,TGTGCCAGCAGCACAACCGGGCCCACTGAGCAGTTCTTC
TRBV10-3,TRBD1,TRBJ2-5,once,CAISGGQYQETQYF,TGTGCCATCAGTGGGGGACAGTACCAAGAGACCCAGTACTTC
TRBV14,.,TRBJ2-4,.,CASSQEGHLLLAKNIQYF,TGTGCCAGCAGCCAAGAGGGACACCTCTTGCTAGCCAAAAACATTCAGTACTTC
TRBV6-6,.,TRBJ2-1,.,CASSYSRGGGYNEQFF,TGTGCCAGCAGTTACTCGAGAGGGGGGGGCTACAATGAGCAGTTCTTC
TRBV7-2,.,TRBJ2-2,.,CASSVFGLSNTGELFF,TGTGCCAGCAGCGTATTCGGACTTTCGAACACCGGGGAGCTGTTTTTT
TRBV6-6,.,TRBJ1-5,.,CASSYGVDQPQHF,TGTGCCAGCAGTTACGGGGTTGATCAGCCCCAGCATTTT
TRBV5-6,TRBD1,TRBJ1-1,.,CASSRQGWPEAFF,TGTGCCAGCAGTAGACAGGGGTGGCCTGAAGCTTTCTTT
TRBV6-5,.,TRBJ1-1,.,CASSYDRKAFF,TGTGCCAGCAGTTACGACAGGAAAGCTTTCTTT
TRBV5-1,TRBD1,TRBJ1-2,.,CASSLAGGTGASGGYTF,TGCGCCAGCAGCTTGGCCGGTGGGACAGGGGCCAGCGGTGGCTACACCTTC
TRBV6-6,TRBD2,TRBJ2-3,.,CASSSAGGTDTQYF,TGTGCCAGCAGTTCAGCGGGAGGTACAGATACGCAGTATTTT
TRBV11-2,.,TRBJ2-4,.,CASSIQTLGLAKNIQYF,TGTGCCAGCAGCATACAGACCCTGGGGTTAGCCAAAAACATTCAGTACTTC
TRBV5-5,.,TRBJ2-5,.,CASSLARVETQYF,TGTGCCAGCAGCTTGGCGCGGGTTGAGACCCAGTACTTC
TRBV5-4,TRBD2,TRBJ2-1,.,CASSRNGLAGTNEQFF,TGTGCCAGCAGCCGAAACGGACTAGCGGGGACGAATGAGCAGTTCTTC
TRBV23-1,.,TRBJ2-7,.,CASRTTATSYEQYF,TGCGCCAGCAGAACGACAGCGACCTCCTACGAGCAGTACTTC
TRBV30,.,TRBJ2-7,.,CAWSVGGDGPVEQYF,TGTGCCTGGAGTGTAGGGGGAGACGGCCCGGTCGAGCAGTACTTC
TRBV2,TRBD2,TRBJ2-7,.,CASRLAGGAEQYF,TGTGCCAGCCGGCTAGCGGGGGGGGCCGAGCAGTACTTC
TRBV9,TRBD2,TRBJ2-3,.,CASSPLAGGPTDTQYF,TGTGCCAGCAGCCCCCTAGCGGGGGGGCCGACAGATACGCAGTATTTT
TRBV15,TRBD1,TRBJ1-4,.,CATSKGQGSEKLFF,TGTGCCACCAGCAAGGGACAGGGGAGTGAAAAACTGTTTTTT
TRBV6-1,.,TRBJ2-6,.,CASTGTRGANVLTF,TGTGCCAGCACCGGGACACGCGGGGCCAACGTCCTGACTTTC
TRBV6-5,.,TRBJ1-3,.,CASSYTPGLAGNTIYF,TGTGCCAGCAGTTACACCCCGGGTCTGGCTGGAAACACCATATATTTT
TRBV5-4,TRBD1,TRBJ1-6,.,CASSTNRGSYNSPLHF,TGTGCCAGCAGCACAAACAGGGGCTCCTATAATTCACCCCTCCACTTT
TRBV18,.,TRBJ1-2,.,CASSLTGTDANYGYTF,TGTGCCAGCTCACTAACAGGGACCGATGCTAACTATGGCTACACCTTC
TRBV9,.,TRBJ2-7,.,CASSPGVGVGSYEQYF,TGTGCCAGCAGCCCCGGGGTCGGGGTTGGCTCCTACGAGCAGTACTTC
TRBV20-1,.,TRBJ1-1,few,CSAAEAEAFF,TGCAGTGCCGCGGAGGCCGAAGCTTTCTTT
TRBV5-1,.,TRBJ1-2,.,CASSLDSNYGYTF,TGCGCCAGCAGCTTGGACAGTAACTATGGCTACACCTTC
TRBV6-5,TRBD1,TRBJ1-2,.,CASSYSLPRGGHGYTF,TGTGCCAGCAGTTACTCGTTGCCCAGGGGGGGGCATGGCTACACCTTC
TRBV7-2,TRBD1,TRBJ2-2,.,CASSLGQSLTGELFF,TGTGCCAGCAGCTTGGGACAGAGCCTCACCGGGGAGCTGTTTTTT
TRBV11-2,.,TRBJ1-5,.,CASSSQVDQPQHF,TGTGCCAGCAGCAGTCAGGTTGATCAGCCCCAGCATTTT
TRBV6-5,TRBD1,TRBJ2-7,.,CASRRYGTGTYEQYF,TGTGCCAGCAGACGATACGGGACAGGAACTTACGAGCAGTACTTC
TRBV27,.,TRBJ2-7,.,CASSDRPTYEQYF,TGTGCCAGCAGTGACCGGCCAACCTACGAGCAGTACTTC
TRBV6-1,.,TRBJ1-1,once,CASSAGVYTEAFF,TGTGCCAGCAGTGCAGGGGTCTACACTGAAGCTTTCTTT